This passage covers 23 T cell receptor beta chains from one sample sequenced in a study of CD8 T cells in ankylosing spondylitis. TCRdb reanalysed the 5' RACE reads using MiXCR and keeps one entry per CDR3 protein. Of 450,000 to 550,000 distinct CDR3 sequences listed, 5.3% are singletons. The antigens these receptors bind are not known. Study observations and caveats: There was a TCR beta motif, made of eight highly homologous variants, that appeared characteristic of ankylosing spondylitis blood.

Material: blood, either unsorted or a sorted T cell fraction (not recorded which). The source is a male donor with ankylosing spondylitis.

Comment on this clonotype: This may be a read error, as it is one base from a much larger clone. This sequence joins TRBV25-1 and TRBJ2-5; no clear D gene. The CDR3 totals 13 residues. CDR1 and CDR2 from the germline V gene are MGHDK and SYGVNS. The CDR3 reads CASSALPQETQSF. The CDR3 DNA follows: TGTGCCAGCAGTGCATTACCCCAAGAGACCCAGTCCTTC.

This clonotype was seen ten or more times. The chain has TRBV29-1 and TRBJ2-3; D may be TRBD2 (5 bases). The CDR3 has 14 amino acids. CDR1 SQVTM and CDR2 ANQGSEA come from the germline V gene. The V gene lost 8 bases and the J gene lost 0 bases, with 15 bases spanning the gap. The CDR3 DNA reads TGCAGCATCCTCGGGGAGTGGAGCACAGATACGCAGTATTTT. Amino acids: CSILGEWSTDTQYF.

This clonotype occurred many times. V usage is TRBV5-1 and J usage is TRBJ2-7; 9 bases match TRBD2. The germline CDR1 and CDR2 sequences are SGHRS and YFSETQ. The CDR3 extends over 16 amino acids. V shed 0 bases and J 4 bases; nucleotides not matched to a gene: 8. CDR3 sequence (DNA): TGCGCCAGCAGCTTGGGGAGCGGGGGGCCTTCTTACGAGCAGTACTTC. As protein: CASSLGSGGPSYEQYF.

This clonotype was detected many times. The genes are TRBV20-1 and TRBJ1-5; D not certain. Deletions cut 2 bases from V and 0 bases from J, with 8 bases between. Looked up from germline, CDR1 is DFQATT and CDR2 is SNEGSKA (reference sequence). This CDR3 is built from 14 residues. The CDR3 DNA reads as TGCAGTGCTAGACTACTCTATAGCAATCAGCCCCAGCATTTT. Its protein is CSARLLYSNQPQHF.

This clonotype was counted many times. The V gene is TRBV20-1, the J gene TRBJ2-5, with D possibly called TRBD1 or TRBD2 (5 bases each). The V end was cut by 0 bases, the J end by 0 bases, with 8 bases between. The V gene's germline CDR1 is DFQATT and CDR2 SNEGSKA (reference sequence). The CDR3 has 14 residues. CDR3 sequence reads: CSARDWGNQETQYF. In DNA, the CDR3 is TGCAGTGCTAGAGATTGGGGGAACCAAGAGACCCAGTACTTC.

The chain carries TRBV15 and TRBJ2-5; tentative D call: TRBD2 (5 bases). Looked up from germline, CDR1 is LNHNV and CDR2 is YYDKDF (reference sequence). Trimming left V 1 base short and J 2 bases short, with 14 bases between. The CDR3 has 16 residues. The DNA for the CDR3 is TGTGCCACCAGCAGAGGCCGGGGAATTGGGCAAGAGACCCAGTACTTC. Its protein is CATSRGRGIGQETQYF.

This clonotype was found many times. The chain is built from TRBV7-8 and TRBJ1-5; a possible D gene is TRBD1 (6 bases). Trimming pared 11 bases from V and 6 bases from J, leaving 23 bases between. The CDR3 loop spans 15 amino acids. From germline, CDR1 is SGHVS and CDR2 FQNEAQ. The CDR3 nucleotides read TGTGCCTCCCACCTTGGAGGGGGGGCACGTCAGCCCCAGCATTTT. Protein product: CASHLGGGARQPQHF.

This clonotype has a count of ten or more. The rearrangement uses TRBV28 and TRBJ2-1; a possible D gene is TRBD1 (7 bases). V lost 5 bases to trimming and J lost 7 bases, with 24 bases between them. CDR1 is MDHEN and CDR2 is SYDVKM in the germline V gene. The CDR3 consists of 17 residues. The CDR3 loop reads CASSGFLGGQWYNEQFF. The CDR3 DNA reads as TGTGCCAGCAGTGGATTTTTGGGGGGACAGTGGTATAATGAGCAGTTCTTC. The whole variable domain, filled in from reference TRBV28 and TRBJ2-1, reads DVKVTQSSRYLVKRTGEKVFLECVQDMDHENMFWYRQDPGLGLRLIYFSYDVKMKEKGDIPEGYSVSREKKERFSLILESASTNQTSMYLCASSGFLGGQWYNEQFFGPGTRLTVL.

This clonotype was counted many times. This rearrangement joins TRBV20-1 to TRBJ1-5; D remains ambiguous. CDR1 DFQATT and CDR2 SNEGSKA come from the germline V gene (reference sequence). The V and J ends lost 6 bases and 8 bases respectively, with 23 bases between them. The CDR3 runs 15 residues. The CDR3 loop reads CSAGSLSQYQKPQHF. The CDR3 DNA sequence: TGCAGTGCGGGCAGTCTTTCCCAGTATCAAAAGCCCCAGCATTTT.

This clonotype showed up just a few times. V is TRBV6-1 and J is TRBJ2-7, with a possible D match to TRBD1 (6 bases). Trimming took 8 bases from V and 3 from J, leaving 20 bases between them. This CDR3 has 15 amino acids. Germline CDR1 reads MNHNS; CDR2 reads SASEGT. The CDR3 DNA is TGTGCCAGCCACCCTGCTAGGGGGATTTACTACGAGCAGTACTTC. Amino acids: CASHPARGIYYEQYF.

This clonotype was recorded at least ten times. The chain employs TRBV9 and TRBJ2-7; maybe TRBD1 (5 bases). The germline V gene encodes CDR1 SGDLS and CDR2 YYNGEE. The CDR3 extends over 15 amino acids. Trimming pared 4 bases from V and 7 bases from J, leaving 21 bases between. The CDR3 DNA reads TGTGCCAGCAGCACCAGCGCGGACACCGTGGGGGAGCAGTACTTC. Its translation is CASSTSADTVGEQYF.

Ten or more counts support this clonotype. The rearrangement uses TRBV6-6 and TRBJ1-2, with D perhaps TRBD1 (5 bases). From germline, CDR1 is MNHNY and CDR2 SVGAGI (reference sequence). Trimming pared 5 bases from V and 8 bases from J, leaving 15 bases between. The CDR3 length is 13 residues. The DNA of the CDR3 is TGTGCCAGCAGTCCCCCAGGGACGGGAGGCTACACCTTC. Translated: CASSPPGTGGYTF.

This clonotype was seen at least ten times. The J gene is TRBJ2-2, the V gene TRBV5-1, with D tentatively TRBD2 (6 bases). Trimming removed 6 bases at V and 1 base at J, with 10 bases between. The V gene's germline CDR1 is SGHRS and CDR2 YFSETQ. This CDR3 has 14 residues. This chain's CDR3 is CASKYSGNTGELFF. The CDR3 bases are TGCGCCAGCAAATATAGCGGGAACACCGGGGAGCTGTTTTTT.

At least ten counts were recorded for this clonotype. The chain employs TRBV12-3 or TRBV12-4 and TRBJ1-2, with D unclear. This CDR3 has 13 amino acids. V was trimmed by 2 bases and J by 8 bases, leaving 12 bases between them. CDR3: CASSLLVRDGYTF. The CDR3 DNA is TGTGCCAGCAGTTTATTAGTGCGCGACGGCTACACCTTC.

This clonotype was seen at least ten times. V and J are TRBV7-6 and TRBJ1-6; D is ambiguous. The germline CDR1 and CDR2 sequences are SGHVS and FNYEAQ. This CDR3 is 14 amino acids long. Trimming cost V 5 bases and J 9 bases, with 14 bases left between them. The CDR3 spells CASSALGQVSPLHF. The CDR3 nucleotides are TGTGCCAGCAGCGCTCTCGGGCAAGTTTCACCCCTCCACTTT.

This clonotype was counted ten times or more. V is TRBV20-1 and J is TRBJ2-1; perhaps TRBD2 as D (6 bases). The CDR3 loop spans 14 amino acids. Trimming removed 5 bases at V and 5 bases at J, with 16 bases between. CDR1 and CDR2 from the germline V gene are DFQATT and SNEGSKA (reference sequence). The CDR3: CSAENGRGHNEQFF. CDR3 sequence (DNA): TGCAGTGCTGAAAACGGGCGGGGTCACAATGAGCAGTTCTTC.

This clonotype was observed many times. The CDR3 loop is CASSSLAGLNNEQYF. Written as DNA, the CDR3 is TGTGCCAGCAGCTCTCTAGCGGGCCTGAACAACGAGCAGTACTTC. The chain employs TRBV7-9 and TRBJ2-7; 8 nucleotides line up with TRBD2. V lost 4 bases to trimming and J lost 5 bases; unmatched junction nucleotides: 10. This CDR3 has 15 residues. Germline-derived CDR1 and CDR2 are SEHNR and FQNEAQ (reference sequence).

This clonotype was counted ten times or more. This sequence joins TRBV20-1 and TRBJ1-2; D unclear. Germline V gives CDR1 DFQATT, CDR2 SNEGSKA (reference sequence). The CDR3 extends over 15 amino acids. Trimming shortened V by 0 bases and J by 8 bases, and 19 bases separated the two germline ends. CDR3 DNA: TGCAGTGCTAGAGATTTGGTTCACCCAGGAACCGGCTACACCTTC. Amino acids: CSARDLVHPGTGYTF.

In this sample, this clonotype turned up many times. The chain joins TRBV7-2 to TRBJ2-3; D may be TRBD1 (6 bases). Germline V lookup: CDR1 SGHTA, CDR2 FQGNSA. The length of the CDR3 is 12 residues. V was clipped by 4 bases and J by 6 bases, with 8 bases between them. The CDR3 region is CASSSDRDTQYF. CDR3 sequence (DNA): TGTGCCAGCAGCTCCGACAGGGATACGCAGTATTTT.

The chain links TRBV28 to TRBJ2-7; 7 nucleotides match TRBD2. Germline V gene lookup returns CDR1 MDHEN and CDR2 SYDVKM. With V trimmed by 10 bases and J by 3 bases, 6 bases remained unmatched. This CDR3 region has 12 residues. CDR3 in DNA: TGTGCCACCGGGGGGACTCTCTACGAGCAGTACTTC. Protein: CATGGTLYEQYF.

This clonotype was observed at least ten times. The gene calls are TRBV7-8 and TRBJ2-2, with a weak D call TRBD1 (5 bases). V dropped 8 bases and J dropped 4 bases, with 17 bases sitting between them. Per the germline V gene, CDR1 is SGHVS and CDR2 is FQNEAQ. This CDR3 contains 15 residues. The CDR3 loop reads CASELRGRGTGELFF. The CDR3 DNA follows: TGTGCCAGCGAGTTAAGGGGCCGCGGCACCGGGGAGCTGTTTTTT.

The genes are TRBV7-9 and TRBJ1-1; D is possibly TRBD1 (5 bases). V was pared by 1 base and J by 3 bases, with 12 bases between. The CDR3 is 15 residues long. CDR1 and CDR2 (germline): SEHNR, FQNEAQ (reference sequence). The CDR3 nucleotides are TGTGCCAGCAGCTTAGGCCCAGGGAGGGACACTGAAGCTTTCTTT. Translation: CASSLGPGRDTEAFF.

V and J are TRBV7-2 and TRBJ1-5; no definite D call. Between the trimmed V and J ends, which lost 5 bases and 7 bases, there was a span of 12 bases. This CDR3 contains 13 residues. The germline CDR1 and CDR2 sequences are SGHTA and FQGNSA. The CDR3 spells CASSPRKSQPQHF. In DNA, the CDR3 is TGTGCCAGCAGCCCACGGAAATCCCAGCCCCAGCATTTT.